This TCR beta chain comes out of a study of T cells in Graves' hyperthyroidism and ophthalmopathy. General study results and limits: It was a median 6.5 months before onset that the model predicted ophthalmopathy.

Subjects aged 18 to 65 presented with newly diagnosed hyperthyroidism of less than 2 months' duration. From RNA transcripts, TCR beta CDR3 regions were amplified. The HTBI set primed first-round TCR CDR3 RT-PCR. TCRdb fed the multiplex PCR reads into MiXCR, producing one record per CDR3 protein. The sample holds about 560,000 distinct CDR3 sequences; approximately 15% are singletons and the top ten take more than 15%. The germline V gene has CDR1 MNHEY and CDR2 SMNVEV (reference sequence). The ends were cut back, 4 bases at V and 2 bases at J, with 22 bases in the middle. The CDR3 runs to 18 residues. This clonotype was recorded at least ten times. The target antigen is unknown.

The receptor comes from a woman aged 18-35 years with Graves' hyperthyroidism. Sequencing input: blood. The chain recombines TRBV27 with TRBJ2-3; no firm D call. CDR3 sequence (DNA): TGTGCCAGCAGTTCCCCGGCGCGTGAGCCTGAGTACACAGATACGCAGTATTTT. This codes for CASSSPAREPEYTDTQYF.